These 28 T cell receptor beta chains share one sample of origin, sequenced in a study of response to subunit inactivated influenza vaccine. Via MiXCR, TCRdb re-called the RT-PCR reads, giving one row per CDR3 protein. The top ten clones hold around 12% of a sample with fewer than 700,000 distinct CDR3 sequences, around 13% of them seen once. The sequences come from PBMCs from blood, collected roughly 46 days after vaccination. These receptors all stem from a man in his fifties or sixties who received an inactivated influenza vaccine.

At least ten counts were recorded for this clonotype. The chain employs TRBV5-1 and TRBJ1-1; no definite D call. Germline V CDR1 and CDR2: SGHRS, YFSETQ. This CDR3 region has 14 residues. V was trimmed by 0 bases and J by 1 base, leaving 7 bases between them. This chain's CDR3 is CASSLDSRNTEAFF. The CDR3 bases are TGCGCCAGCAGCTTGGACAGTAGGAACACTGAAGCTTTCTTT.

This clonotype was recorded at least ten times. V gene TRBV29-1 combines with J gene TRBJ2-3; D not resolved. Germline CDR1 and CDR2: SQVTM and ANQGSEA. The CDR3 has 15 residues. V lost 7 bases, J lost 0 bases, and 17 bases lay in between. In DNA, the CDR3 is TGCAGCGCCTACACACACGGTTCTAGCACAGATACGCAGTATTTT. This translates into CSAYTHGSSTDTQYF.

The rearrangement joins TRBV10-3 to TRBJ2-7, with D uncertain. CDR1 ENHRY and CDR2 SYGVKD come from the germline V gene. This CDR3 spans 14 amino acids. Trimming removed 4 bases from V and 0 bases from J, with 10 bases in between. The CDR3 DNA sequence: TGTGCCATCAGTGTTGGCGGAAGCTCCTACGAGCAGTACTTC. As protein: CAISVGGSSYEQYF.

In this sample, this clonotype turned up many times. The V call is TRBV28, the J call TRBJ1-2; possible D gene TRBD1, 5 bases. Germline V CDR1 and CDR2: MDHEN, SYDVKM. Deletions cut 5 bases from V and 4 bases from J, with 17 bases between. This CDR3 spans 15 amino acids. CDR3 bases: TGTGCCAGCAGTCTTTTTACCCCAGGGTCCTATGGCTACACCTTC. It translates to CASSLFTPGSYGYTF.

This chain links TRBV11-2 with TRBJ2-3; 8 positions match TRBD2. CDR1 SGHAT and CDR2 FQNNGV come from the germline V gene. This CDR3 comprises 18 residues. With V trimmed by 3 bases and J by 0 bases, 11 bases remained unmatched. The CDR3 DNA is TGTGCCAGCAGCTTTGGTCGGTCCGGGAGGGCTAGCACAGATACGCAGTATTTT. Its protein is CASSFGRSGRASTDTQYF. The full variable domain, rest sourced from reference TRBV11-2 and TRBJ2-3, is EAGVAQSPRYKIIEKRQSVAFWCNPISGHATLYWYQQILGQGPKLLIQFQNNGVVDDSQLPKDRFSAERLKGVDSTLKIQPAKLEDSAVYLCASSFGRSGRASTDTQYFGPGTRLTVL.

This clonotype was picked up a small number of times. The chain employs TRBV5-6 and TRBJ2-5; TRBD1 matches at 9 bases. Germline CDR1 SGHDT, CDR2 YYEEEE. The CDR3 is 14 amino acids. J gave up 3 bases and V 2 bases, and 2 bases lay outside the gene matches. This chain's CDR3 is CASSFRQGEETQYF. In DNA, the CDR3 is TGTGCCAGCAGCTTCAGACAGGGGGAAGAGACCCAGTACTTC.

This rearrangement joins TRBV11-2 to TRBJ1-1, with D perhaps TRBD1 (6 bases). Germline CDR1 reads SGHAT; CDR2 reads FQNNGV. The CDR3 length is 13 residues. Deletions cut 5 bases from V and 3 bases from J, with 10 bases between. CDR3 in amino acids: CASSAGVDTEAFF. The DNA for the CDR3 is TGTGCCAGCAGCGCAGGGGTGGACACTGAAGCTTTCTTT.

The J gene is TRBJ1-2, the V gene TRBV4-2; 8 bases line up with TRBD1. In germline, CDR1 is LGHNA, CDR2 YNFKEQ. J was trimmed by 13 bases and V by 3 bases; bases with no gene match: 10. The CDR3 runs to 13 residues. CDR3 sequence reads: CASSHDRTGFCTF. CDR3 bases: TGTGCCAGCAGCCATGATCGGACAGGGTTTTGCACCTTC.

The V and J genes are TRBV6-2 or TRBV6-3 and TRBJ2-7; 11 bases line up with TRBD2. Germline V gene data show CDR1 as MNHEY and CDR2 as SVGEGT. The junction had 5 bases not matched to a gene; V was cut back by 4 bases and J by 6 bases. The CDR3 has 14 amino acids. The CDR3 DNA is TGTGCCAGCAGTTGTAGCGGGAGGGTCTGCGAGCAGTACTTC. Its translation: CASSCSGRVCEQYF.

This clonotype was seen only a few times. The chain recombines TRBV20-1 with TRBJ2-2; TRBD2 aligns across 12 bases. With 4 bases clipped from V and 6 bases from J, the junction kept 6 bases outside the gene matches. CDR1 and CDR2 (germline): DFQATT, SNEGSKA (reference sequence). The CDR3 contains 15 residues. The CDR3 coding sequence is TGCAGTGCTACCCCGACTAGCGGGAGCTCCGGGGAGCTGTTTTTT. This gives the protein CSATPTSGSSGELFF.

The chain recombines TRBV6-2 or TRBV6-3 with TRBJ1-5; TRBD1 might be the D (5 bases). Germline V lookup: CDR1 MNHEY, CDR2 SVGEGT. Trimming shortened V by 8 bases and J by 6 bases, and 14 bases separated the two germline ends. This CDR3 comprises 13 residues. The CDR3 nucleotides read TGTGCCAGCGGAGTAGGGGTTACTCAGCCCCAGCATTTT. It encodes CASGVGVTQPQHF.

The chain recombines TRBV5-5 with TRBJ2-3; D not certain. The germline gives CDR1 SGHKS, CDR2 YYEKEE (reference sequence). The ends were cut back, 5 bases at V and 6 bases at J, with 7 bases in the middle. The CDR3 runs 11 residues. The DNA for the CDR3 is TGTGCCAGCAGGGTCGTGGATACGCAGTATTTT. Translating gives CASRVVDTQYF.

The rearrangement links TRBV18 to TRBJ2-7, with D possibly being TRBD2 (6 bases). Germline V gene lookup returns CDR1 KGHSH and CDR2 LQKENI. This CDR3 is 15 amino acids long. The ends were cut back, 2 bases at V and 3 bases at J, with 14 bases in the middle. CDR3 region: CASSPAPTSNYEQYF. For the CDR3, the DNA is TGTGCCAGCTCACCAGCACCGACTAGTAACTACGAGCAGTACTTC. Drawing the rest from reference TRBV18 and TRBJ2-7, the complete variable domain is NAGVMQNPRHLVRRRGQEARLRCSPMKGHSHVYWYRQLPEEGLKFMVYLQKENIIDESGMPKERFSAEFPKEGPSILRIQQVVRGDSAAYFCASSPAPTSNYEQYFGPGTRLTVT.

This clonotype was seen ten or more times. The J gene is TRBJ2-5, the V gene TRBV29-1; D ambiguous. The CDR3 covers 10 residues. The germline gives CDR1 SQVTM, CDR2 ANQGSEA. V lost 4 bases and J lost 5, with 5 bases in between. The CDR3 here is CSVGEETQYF. The DNA of the CDR3 is TGCAGCGTTGGAGAGGAGACCCAGTACTTC.

There are a few counts of this clonotype. The chain employs TRBV5-1 and TRBJ2-5; 9 bases fit TRBD1. CDR1 SGHRS and CDR2 YFSETQ come from the germline V gene. This CDR3 spans 15 amino acids. After removal of 4 bases from V and 5 bases from J, the junction contained 9 bases not matched to a gene. CDR3 DNA sequence: TGCGCCAGCAGCCGAGCGGGACAGGGTGGCGAGACCCAGTACTTC. As protein: CASSRAGQGGETQYF.

Ten or more counts support this clonotype. The chain uses TRBV4-1 and TRBJ2-1; 10 bases line up with TRBD2. In germline, CDR1 is MGHRA, CDR2 YSYEKL. The ends lost 3 bases at V and 10 bases at J; junction bases unmatched: 0. The CDR3 covers 12 residues. DNA of the CDR3: TGCGCCAGCAGCCAGGGACTAGCGGAGCAGTTCTTC. Its protein product is CASSQGLAEQFF.

This clonotype has a single count. The chain is built from TRBV7-6 and TRBJ2-3; D is ambiguous. The CDR3 has 19 residues. Between the trimmed V and J ends, which lost 1 base and 1 base, there was a span of 21 bases. From germline, CDR1 is SGHVS and CDR2 FNYEAQ. CDR3 DNA: TGTGCCAGCAGCTTAGGTGGGATCGGTCGGTTTTGGGGCACAGATACGCAGTATTTT. Its translation is CASSLGGIGRFWGTDTQYF.

The chain carries TRBV5-1 and TRBJ2-1; 8 positions match TRBD2. The germline gives CDR1 SGHRS, CDR2 YFSETQ. The CDR3 loop spans 16 amino acids. V dropped 1 base and J dropped 3; count of bases not matched to a gene: 6. CDR3: CASSLNAGGNYNEQFF. Written as DNA, the CDR3 is TGCGCCAGCAGCTTGAATGCGGGGGGAAACTACAATGAGCAGTTCTTC.

The chain employs TRBV28 and TRBJ1-1, with 9 bases that match TRBD1. Trimming removed 1 base from V and 6 bases from J; junction bases left unmatched: 18. The CDR3 is 19 residues long. The germline V gene has CDR1 MDHEN and CDR2 SYDVKM. CDR3 region: CASSLFISGSGQGRPEAFF. In nucleotides, the CDR3 is TGTGCCAGCAGTTTATTTATTTCGGGTTCGGGACAGGGTCGGCCTGAAGCTTTCTTT.

This clonotype was detected only a few times. The chain links TRBV6-2 or TRBV6-3 to TRBJ2-1; weak D call: TRBD2 (7 bases). This CDR3 is 15 amino acids long. Trimming cost V 6 bases and J 0 bases, with 12 bases left between them. Germline V lookup: CDR1 MNHEY, CDR2 SVGEGT. CDR3 region: CASRKGGGSYNEQFF. In DNA form, the CDR3 reads TGTGCCAGCAGGAAGGGGGGGGGCTCCTACAATGAGCAGTTCTTC.

Comments on this clonotype: The conserved phenylalanine or tryptophan normally closing the CDR3 is absent here, so this likely arose from a read error. This rearrangement joins TRBV4-2 to TRBJ2-7, with 9 bases aligning to TRBD2. V lost 1 base, J lost 7 bases, and 8 bases stayed unmatched. The CDR3 has 15 residues. Germline CDR1 reads LGHNA; CDR2 reads YNFKEQ. This chain's CDR3 is CASSQVFSGGWEQYL. The CDR3, as DNA: TGTGCCAGCAGCCAAGTGTTTAGCGGGGGCTGGGAGCAGTACTTA.

The chain uses TRBV5-1 and TRBJ1-1; D unresolved. Trimming took off 4 bases at V and 1 base at J, with 17 bases between the two ends. The CDR3 contains 16 residues. Germline assignment: CDR1 SGHRS and CDR2 YFSETQ. CDR3 DNA sequence: TGCGCCAGCAGCGAGAGAGGCCCCTTGGAGAACACTGAAGCTTTCTTT. Protein sequence: CASSERGPLENTEAFF.

In this sample, this clonotype turned up many times. V usage is TRBV6-5 and J usage is TRBJ2-3; 12 bases agree with TRBD2. CDR3 length: 16 amino acids. The junction had 8 bases not matched to a gene; V was cut back by 4 bases and J by 6 bases. The germline V gene has CDR1 MNHEY and CDR2 SVGAGI. CDR3 in amino acids: CASSWLLAGGPDTQYF. The CDR3 DNA is TGTGCCAGCAGTTGGCTCCTAGCGGGGGGGCCTGATACGCAGTATTTT.

This clonotype was counted many times. The V call is TRBV29-1, the J call TRBJ2-5; 12 bases are shared with TRBD2. Germline V CDR1 and CDR2: SQVTM, ANQGSEA. This CDR3 region has 14 residues. The trim removed 7 bases at V and 4 bases at J, leaving 7 bases unmatched. The CDR3 coding sequence is TGCAGCGCTCTAGCGGGAGGGCCGAGAGAGACCCAGTACTTC. Protein: CSALAGGPRETQYF.

The rearrangement links TRBV7-3 to TRBJ2-1; TRBD2 might be the D (6 bases). The germline gives CDR1 SGHTA, CDR2 FQGTGA. The CDR3 has 13 residues. With 5 bases removed from V and 5 bases from J, the gap between germline ends came to 10 bases. This CDR3 is CASSETSNNEQFF. In nucleotides, the CDR3 is TGTGCCAGCAGCGAGACTAGTAACAATGAGCAGTTCTTC.

J is TRBJ2-5 and V is TRBV3-1; 9 nucleotides agree with TRBD1. V dropped 1 base and J dropped 6; count of bases not matched to a gene: 6. The germline CDR1 and CDR2 sequences are LGHDT and YNNKEL (reference sequence). The CDR3 length is 15 residues. CDR3 nucleotide sequence: TGTGCCAGCAGCCAAGGATGGGACAGGGCAAAGACCCAGTACTTC. It encodes CASSQGWDRAKTQYF.

This chain links TRBV7-8 with TRBJ2-7; D gene ambiguous. V lost 0 bases to trimming and J lost 3 bases, with 9 bases between them. The germline CDR1 and CDR2 sequences are SGHVS and FQNEAQ. The CDR3 extends over 14 amino acids. The CDR3 region has the DNA TGTGCCAGCAGCTTAGCTTGGCCCCACTACGAGCAGTACTTC. It yields the protein CASSLAWPHYEQYF.

The chain recombines TRBV7-2 with TRBJ2-7, with D possibly being TRBD2 (6 bases). The germline V gene encodes CDR1 SGHTA and CDR2 FQGNSA. Trimming took 6 bases from V and 3 from J, leaving 15 bases between them. There are 14 residues in the CDR3. CDR3 nucleotides: TGTGCCAGCAGGGCCGGGACGGGGGACTACGAGCAGTACTTC. Translated: CASRAGTGDYEQYF.